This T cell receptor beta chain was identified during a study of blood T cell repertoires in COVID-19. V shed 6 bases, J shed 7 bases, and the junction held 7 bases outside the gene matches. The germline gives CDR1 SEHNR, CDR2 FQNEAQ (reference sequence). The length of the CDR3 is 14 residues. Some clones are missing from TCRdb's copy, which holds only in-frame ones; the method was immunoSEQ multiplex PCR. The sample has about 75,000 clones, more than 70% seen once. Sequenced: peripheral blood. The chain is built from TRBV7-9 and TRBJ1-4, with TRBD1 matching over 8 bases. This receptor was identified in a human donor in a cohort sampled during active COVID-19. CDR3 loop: CASSPGTGGEKLFF. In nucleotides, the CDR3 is TGTGCCAGCAGTCCCGGGACAGGTGGTGAAAAACTGTTTTTT.